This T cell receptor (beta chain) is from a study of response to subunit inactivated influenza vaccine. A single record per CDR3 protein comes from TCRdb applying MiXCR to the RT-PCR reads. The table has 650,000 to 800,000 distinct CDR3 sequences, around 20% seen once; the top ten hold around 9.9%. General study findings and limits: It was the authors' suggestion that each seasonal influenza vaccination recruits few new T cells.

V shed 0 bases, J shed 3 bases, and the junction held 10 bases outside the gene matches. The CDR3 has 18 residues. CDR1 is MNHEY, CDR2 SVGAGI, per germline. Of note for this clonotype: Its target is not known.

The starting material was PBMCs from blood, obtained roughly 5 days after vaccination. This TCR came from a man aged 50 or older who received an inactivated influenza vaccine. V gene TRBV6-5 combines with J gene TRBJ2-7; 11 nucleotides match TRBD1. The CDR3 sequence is CASSYSRTGGANFYEQYF. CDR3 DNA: TGTGCCAGCAGTTACTCTAGGACAGGGGGCGCAAACTTCTACGAGCAGTACTTC.